Presented here are 23 T cell receptor beta chains from one specimen sequenced in a study of neoadjuvant nivolumab and ipilimumab in lung cancer. Assay used: immunoSEQ multiplex PCR; TCRdb lists only in-frame clones, some missing. The repertoire holds about 18,000 clones, with more than 75% as singletons. The sample was tumor tissue, taken after neoadjuvant nivolumab, alone or with ipilimumab, at or shortly before surgery. All receptors come from an adult with non-small cell lung cancer.

The chain has TRBV6-1 and TRBJ2-4; tentative D call: TRBD2 (7 bases). V was clipped by 7 bases and J by 2 bases, with 15 bases between them. In germline, CDR1 is MNHNS, CDR2 SASEGT. The CDR3 sequence is 15 residues long. The CDR3 reads CASTLGGGSKNIQYF. The CDR3 DNA is TGTGCCAGCACCCTTGGCGGGGGCTCCAAAAACATTCAGTACTTC.

This clone was counted once. The CDR3 nucleotides are TGTGCCATCAGTGTAACTAGCACAGATACGCAGTATTTT. It codes for CAISVTSTDTQYF. The chain combines TRBV10-3 with TRBJ2-3, with D uncertain. This CDR3 region has 13 residues. Trimming cost V 4 bases and J 0 bases, with 5 bases left between them. Germline CDR1 ENHRY, CDR2 SYGVKD.

This clone was seen a single time. The chain employs TRBV6-1 and TRBJ2-7, with D uncertain. The CDR3 contains 11 residues. V lost 5 bases to trimming and J lost 4 bases, with 6 bases between them. From germline, CDR1 is MNHNS and CDR2 SASEGT. The CDR3 reads CASSWAYEQYF. The CDR3 region has the DNA TGTGCCAGCAGTTGGGCTTACGAGCAGTACTTC.

V is TRBV6-5 and J is TRBJ2-3; D possibly corresponds to TRBD2 (6 bases). Deletions cut 2 bases from V and 4 bases from J, with 16 bases between. CDR1 is MNHEY, CDR2 SVGAGI, per germline. CDR3 size: 16 residues. The CDR3 DNA reads as TGTGCCAGCAGTTACATCCAACTAGGAGGGGCAGATACGCAGTATTTT. This translates into CASSYIQLGGADTQYF.

For the CDR3, the DNA is TGTGCCAGCCGCTTCCAGATCTCCTACGAGCAGTACTTC. Translation gives CASRFQISYEQYF. The gene calls are TRBV2 and TRBJ2-7; no definite D call. Germline V gene sequence: CDR1 SNHLY, CDR2 FYNNEI. V lost 8 bases to trimming and J lost 0 bases, with 11 bases between them. The CDR3 spans 13 residues.

This clone was recorded a few times. The V call is TRBV5-1, the J call TRBJ1-4, with unresolved D. The CDR3 runs to 14 residues. Trimming took 0 bases from V and 3 from J, leaving 6 bases between them. Germline assignment: CDR1 SGHRS and CDR2 YFSETQ. The CDR3 region is CASSLAEPNEKLFF. The CDR3 nucleotides are TGCGCCAGCAGCTTGGCTGAGCCTAATGAAAAACTGTTTTTT.

CDR3 sequence (DNA): TGTGCCAGCAGCGTAGGAGGGAGGGCCGCAGATACGCAGTATTTT. Its protein is CASSVGGRAADTQYF. This chain joins TRBV9 and TRBJ2-3, with TRBD2 identical over 7 bases. The V and J ends lost 0 bases and 4 bases, in that order; junction bases with no gene match: 5. There are 15 residues in the CDR3. CDR1 is SGDLS, CDR2 YYNGEE, per germline.

The DNA for the CDR3 is TGTGCCAGCAGGAGTACCGTCTCCTACGAGCAGTACTTC. Protein sequence: CASRSTVSYEQYF. The chain joins TRBV27 to TRBJ2-7; D gene uncertain. The germline CDR1 and CDR2 sequences are MNHEY and SMNVEV (reference sequence). Trimming shortened V by 6 bases and J by 0 bases, and 9 bases separated the two germline ends. This CDR3 has 13 residues.

This clone has just one count. The V call is TRBV27, the J call TRBJ1-5; possibly TRBD1 for D (6 bases). This CDR3 has 13 amino acids. Trimming took 5 bases from V and 7 from J, leaving 12 bases between them. The germline V gene encodes CDR1 MNHEY and CDR2 SMNVEV (reference sequence). CDR3 in DNA: TGTGCCAGCAGTATACAGGGAAGGCAGCCCCAGCATTTT. Translation: CASSIQGRQPQHF.

V usage is TRBV7-8 and J usage is TRBJ2-7; 13 positions agree with TRBD2. V shed 2 bases, J shed 4 bases, and the junction held 11 bases outside the gene matches. This CDR3 region has 18 residues. The germline V gene encodes CDR1 SGHVS and CDR2 FQNEAQ. CDR3 sequence: CASSLFPRETSGRYEQYF. Written as DNA, the CDR3 is TGTGCCAGCAGCTTATTCCCCAGGGAGACTAGCGGGAGGTACGAGCAGTACTTC. Using reference TRBV7-8 and TRBJ2-7 for the parts outside the CDR3, the full variable domain is GAGVSQSPRYKVAKRGQDVALRCDPISGHVSLFWYQQALGQGPEFLTYFQNEAQLDKSGLPSDRFFAERPEGSVSTLKIQRTQQEDSAVYLCASSLFPRETSGRYEQYFGPGTRLTVT.

V gene TRBV7-2 combines with J gene TRBJ2-5, with 8 bases aligning to TRBD2. Germline CDR1 SGHTA, CDR2 FQGNSA. This CDR3 region has 15 residues. Trimming cost V 5 bases and J 5 bases; bases outside gene matches: 10. CDR3 DNA: TGTGCCAGCAGCCCGCGGCTAGCGGGCCGGGAGACCCAGTACTTC. Its protein product is CASSPRLAGRETQYF.

This chain connects TRBV6-1 to TRBJ2-7; a possible D gene is TRBD1 (6 bases). This CDR3 has 14 residues. Germline V gene sequence: CDR1 MNHNS, CDR2 SASEGT. Trimming stripped 7 bases from V and 0 bases from J, with 13 bases between. CDR3 loop: CASTGTSDSYEQYF. The CDR3 DNA follows: TGTGCCAGCACCGGGACATCCGACTCCTACGAGCAGTACTTC.

The chain recombines TRBV11-3 with TRBJ2-1; 11 nucleotides align to TRBD2. Germline-derived CDR1 and CDR2 are SGHNT and YENEEA. The CDR3 spans 14 residues. The V segment lost 3 bases and the J segment 5 bases; nucleotides outside the gene matches: 0. The CDR3 DNA reads TGTGCCAGCAGCTTGACTAGCGGGAACAATGAGCAGTTCTTC. Translated: CASSLTSGNNEQFF.

The chain carries TRBV5-1 and TRBJ2-1; perhaps D is TRBD1 or TRBD2 (5 bases each). This CDR3 is 16 amino acids long. Germline loops: CDR1 SGHRS, CDR2 YFSETQ. V was trimmed by 0 bases and J by 0 bases, leaving 10 bases between them. The CDR3 nucleotides read TGCGCCAGCAGCTTGGCCGGGGCGAGCTCCTACAATGAGCAGTTCTTC. Translated, it gives CASSLAGASSYNEQFF.

The V gene is TRBV9, the J gene TRBJ1-5, with a possible D match to TRBD1 (5 bases). Germline values: CDR1 SGDLS, CDR2 YYNGEE. Trimming shortened V by 5 bases and J by 0 bases, and 24 bases separated the two germline ends. This CDR3 spans 19 amino acids. The CDR3 DNA reads TGTGCCAGCAGTAGGGAAGAGGGGAGAGGGCCATATAGCAATCAGCCCCAGCATTTT. Translated: CASSREEGRGPYSNQPQHF.

In its sample, this clone was seen once. The rearrangement joins TRBV9 to TRBJ1-2; 9 bases fit TRBD1. Germline trimming cut 1 base from V and 4 bases from J; bases unmatched to any gene: 8. CDR1 is SGDLS, CDR2 YYNGEE, per germline. The CDR3 length is 16 residues. The CDR3 region has the DNA TGTGCCAGCAGCGTAAATAAGGGACAGGGAATCTATGGCTACACCTTC. As protein: CASSVNKGQGIYGYTF.

The chain recombines TRBV5-1 with TRBJ2-3, with D unresolved. V lost 0 bases to trimming and J lost 7 bases, with 9 bases between them. Germline CDR1 SGHRS, CDR2 YFSETQ. CDR3 size: 13 residues. The CDR3 region is CASSLAGSNTQYF. Here the CDR3 DNA reads TGCGCCAGCAGCTTGGCCGGATCGAATACGCAGTATTTT.

The rearrangement uses TRBV14 and TRBJ1-3, with unresolved D. V lost 4 bases, J lost 0 bases, and 7 bases lay in between. CDR1 is SGHDN and CDR2 is FVKESK in the germline V gene. The CDR3 consists of 14 residues. Here the CDR3 reads CASSRTGSGNTIYF. The DNA of the CDR3 is TGTGCCAGCAGCCGGACGGGCTCTGGAAACACCATATATTTT.

This chain joins TRBV28 and TRBJ2-2; 7 bases are shared with TRBD2. The V segment lost 1 base and the J segment 1 base; nucleotides outside the gene matches: 3. This CDR3 contains 16 residues. Germline loops: CDR1 MDHEN, CDR2 SYDVKM. The CDR3 reads CASSLFASGNTGELFF. CDR3 DNA sequence: TGTGCCAGCAGTTTATTCGCTAGCGGGAACACCGGGGAGCTGTTTTTT.

The CDR3 loop reads CATSRGNPTETQYF. CDR3 DNA: TGTGCCACCAGCAGAGGCAACCCTACGGAGACCCAGTACTTC. The chain combines TRBV15 with TRBJ2-5; D is undetermined. Trimming took off 1 base at V and 5 bases at J, with 11 bases between the two ends. CDR3 length equals 14 residues. The germline V gene encodes CDR1 LNHNV and CDR2 YYDKDF (reference sequence).

The gene calls are TRBV19 and TRBJ1-4, with D maybe TRBD1 (5 bases). This CDR3 is built from 14 residues. The V and J ends lost 4 bases and 6 bases respectively, with 12 bases between them. Germline V gene lookup returns CDR1 LNHDA and CDR2 SQIVND (reference sequence). CDR3 sequence: CASSTPGRDEKLFF. Written as DNA, the CDR3 is TGTGCCAGTAGTACCCCGGGACGGGATGAAAAACTGTTTTTT.

The V and J genes are TRBV27 and TRBJ2-4; 8 positions match TRBD2. The CDR3 has 16 residues. CDR1 and CDR2 (germline): MNHEY, SMNVEV (reference sequence). V lost 1 base and J lost 8; bases outside the gene matches: 10. The CDR3 sequence is CASSLLGSGSGDIQYF. CDR3 in DNA: TGTGCCAGCAGTTTATTGGGGAGCGGGAGTGGAGACATTCAGTACTTC.

The gene calls are TRBV5-6 and TRBJ2-3; TRBD2 matches 7 bases. V dropped 2 bases and J dropped 2; count of bases not matched to a gene: 2. The germline V gene has CDR1 SGHDT and CDR2 YYEEEE. CDR3 length: 14 residues. CDR3 protein: CASSFGTTTDTQYF. As DNA, the CDR3 is TGTGCCAGCAGCTTCGGGACTACCACAGATACGCAGTATTTT.